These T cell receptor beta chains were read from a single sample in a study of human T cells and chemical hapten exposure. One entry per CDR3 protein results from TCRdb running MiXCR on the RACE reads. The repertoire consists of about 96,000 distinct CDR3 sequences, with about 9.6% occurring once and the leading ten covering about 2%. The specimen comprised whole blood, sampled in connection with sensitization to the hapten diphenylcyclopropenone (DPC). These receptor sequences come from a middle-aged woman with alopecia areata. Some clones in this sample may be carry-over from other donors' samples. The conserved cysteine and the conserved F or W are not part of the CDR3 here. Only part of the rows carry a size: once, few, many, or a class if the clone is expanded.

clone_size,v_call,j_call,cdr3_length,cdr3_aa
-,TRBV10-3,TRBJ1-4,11,AISEGTGEKLF
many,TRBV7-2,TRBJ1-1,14,ASSLGRSGGATEAF
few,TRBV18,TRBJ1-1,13,ASSGRTGGNTEAF
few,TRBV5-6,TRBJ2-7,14,ASSPRGQGAPNEQY
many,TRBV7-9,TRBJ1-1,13,ASSPGQGADTEAF
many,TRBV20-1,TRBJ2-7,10,SARDSSYEQY
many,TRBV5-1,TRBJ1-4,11,ASRDSFNEKLF
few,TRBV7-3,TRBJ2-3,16,ASSLRVDLFASTDTQY
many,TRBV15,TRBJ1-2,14,ATSRVGAGRNYGYT
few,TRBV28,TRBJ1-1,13,ASSLTFGGNTEAF
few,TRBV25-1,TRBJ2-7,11,ASLGTGGIEQY
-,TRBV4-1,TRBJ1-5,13,ASSQGDRANQPQH
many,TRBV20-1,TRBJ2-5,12,SARTGGNQETQY
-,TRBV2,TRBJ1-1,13,ASSEYRAGSTEAF
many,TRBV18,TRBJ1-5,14,ASSPQTGVSNQPQH
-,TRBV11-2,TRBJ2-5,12,ASRGAGGEETQY
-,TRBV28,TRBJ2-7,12,ATRRTPQTYEQY
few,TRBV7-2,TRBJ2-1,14,ASSLGPSGSYNEQF
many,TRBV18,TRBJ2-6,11,ASSPRGANVLT
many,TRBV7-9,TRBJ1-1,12,ASSPEWGYTEAF
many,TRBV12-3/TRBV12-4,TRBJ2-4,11,ASSLRDGDIQY
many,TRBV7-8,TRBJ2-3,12,ASSLSAATDTQY
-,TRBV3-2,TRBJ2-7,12,ASSPRRSRHEQY
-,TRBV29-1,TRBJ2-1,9,STGQRTAQF
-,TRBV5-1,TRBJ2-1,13,ASSPRLFSYNEQF
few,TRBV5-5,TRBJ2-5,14,ASSLALTGWLETQY
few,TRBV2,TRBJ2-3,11,ASKAYFTDTQY
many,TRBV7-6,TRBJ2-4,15,ASSLKEGGKGKHIQY
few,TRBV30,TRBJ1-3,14,AWSLPGLNSGNTIY
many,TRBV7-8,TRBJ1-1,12,ASSLTSYPYEAF
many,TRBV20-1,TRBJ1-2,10,SAVVGNYGYT
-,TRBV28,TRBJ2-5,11,ASLGTRYETQY
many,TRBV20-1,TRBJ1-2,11,SARDLGSYGYT
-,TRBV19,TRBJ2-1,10,ASSLGANEQF
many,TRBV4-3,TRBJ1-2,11,ASSQGFGFGYT
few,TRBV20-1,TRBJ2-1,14,SASWDSGLIGNEQF
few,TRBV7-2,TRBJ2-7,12,ASSLSGSPNGQY
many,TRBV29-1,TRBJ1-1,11,SVGRISNTEAF
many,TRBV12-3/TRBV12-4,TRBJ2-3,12,ASRRDRGIDTQY
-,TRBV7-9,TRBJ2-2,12,ASSFQISTGELF
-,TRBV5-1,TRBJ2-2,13,ASSLDRGGTGELF
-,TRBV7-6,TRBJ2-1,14,ASSLGGRDSYNEQF
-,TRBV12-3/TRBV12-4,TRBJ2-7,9,ASAESYEQY
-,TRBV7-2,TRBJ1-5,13,ASSLVVGSNQPQH
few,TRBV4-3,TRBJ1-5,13,ASSQDGDSNQPQH
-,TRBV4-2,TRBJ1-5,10,ASSRTDQPQQ
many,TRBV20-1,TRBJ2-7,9,SSSDDYEQY
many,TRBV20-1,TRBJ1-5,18,SARGPSMDRTHLGNQPQH
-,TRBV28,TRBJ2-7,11,ASSGPTNYEQY
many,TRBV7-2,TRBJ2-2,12,ASSFFFSTGELF
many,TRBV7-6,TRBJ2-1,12,ASSSGTGNNEQF
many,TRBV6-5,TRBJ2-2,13,ASSYSRLGTGELF
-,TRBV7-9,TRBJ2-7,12,ASAPWTETYEQY